This T cell receptor (beta chain) was identified during a study of PD-1 blockade in mismatch repair-deficient tumors. Across the study: Patients had approximately 12 mismatch repair-deficient cancer types, all previously treated and progressing. Broader study findings: Tumor-resident clones, often undetectable pretreatment in blood, expanded then contracted after pembrolizumab.

Points on this clone: As yet, its antigen is unknown.

CDR1 and CDR2 from the germline V gene are MRHNA and SNTAGT. The CDR3 has 15 residues. J gave up 5 bases and V 4 bases, and 3 bases lay outside the gene matches. Mismatch repair deficiency was confirmed in all patients, by PCR or immunohistochemistry. Three pembrolizumab responders had their TCRs sequenced. Produced via immunoSEQ multiplex PCR; TCRdb's table is partial and in-frame only. Of about 35,000 clones listed, about 85% were seen once; the top ten hold about 3.3%. The rearrangement uses TRBV6-4 and TRBJ1-5; 12 bases match TRBD1. The TCR sequence derives from an adult with mismatch repair-deficient cancer. The sequenced sample was PBMCs, obtained 6 weeks after starting pembrolizumab. The DNA of the CDR3 is TGTGCCAGCAGTGGGGGACAGGGGGCCTATCAGCCCCAGCATTTT. Amino acids: CASSGGQGAYQPQHF.